This is a list of T cell receptor beta chains from one sample in a study of cytomegalovirus exposure and HLA in healthy donors. This table comes from immunoSEQ multiplex PCR, and its TCRdb copy is limited to in-frame clones, with some not included. The data show about 67,000 clones, and the top ten clones hold over 1.5%. The sample consisted of PBMCs. The receptors were gathered from a woman in her thirties in good health and CMV-seronegative. Both conserved end residues are part of each CDR3. Each record gives: J gene, V gene, CDR3 protein.

TRBJ1-2,TRBV7-9,CASSLRTEDAYGYTF
TRBJ2-7,TRBV11-1,CASSRGQPYPYEQYF
TRBJ2-3,TRBV11-2,CASSLGGTDTQYF
TRBJ2-1,TRBV18,CASSSGTGLRNEQFF
TRBJ2-7,TRBV7-2,CASSLVKASSYEQYF
TRBJ2-7,TRBV5-4,CASSYDAEYEQYF
TRBJ2-7,TRBV6-6,CASSRTSGAYEQYF
TRBJ2-7,TRBV6-1,CASSEAASGRTYEQYF
TRBJ2-7,TRBV29-1,CSGLSDRAPGEQYF
TRBJ2-2,TRBV15,CATSRGLQGELFF
TRBJ1-2,TRBV7-2,CASSAGQGLGYTF
TRBJ2-1,TRBV30,CAWSAGLAGAAPRGEQFF
TRBJ1-1,TRBV29-1,CSAPGRGETEAFF
TRBJ2-3,TRBV29-1,CSVAERTDTQYF
TRBJ2-7,TRBV30,CAWSVPQRLSHEQYF
TRBJ2-7,TRBV29-1,CSVRALAYEQYF
TRBJ1-6,TRBV6-5,CASTGTGGVSPLHF
TRBJ1-6,TRBV7-6,CASRKGGWGDSPLHF
TRBJ2-7,TRBV19,CASTPLGGPNPDEQYF
TRBJ1-1,TRBV5-1,CASSTFSPRDTEAFF
TRBJ1-5,TRBV10-3,CAISSGTVPQHF
TRBJ2-5,TRBV4-2,CASSQGRTSDQETQYF
TRBJ1-1,TRBV2,CASSEAVQGGSEAFF
TRBJ1-2,TRBV6-1,CASSPGQNLNYGYTF
TRBJ2-7,TRBV2,CASSEARGSYEQYF
TRBJ2-7,TRBV4-1,CASSRTGTSGSYEQYF
TRBJ2-3,TRBV9,CASSTGTSGGSTDTQYF
TRBJ2-2,TRBV6-5,CASSYSNWNTGELFF
TRBJ1-4,TRBV5-1,CASSPTTGESEKLFF
TRBJ2-5,TRBV18,CASSRGGQETQYF
TRBJ2-7,TRBV5-4,CASSFGQRGAREQYF
TRBJ2-7,TRBV4-2,CASSPIAGDAYEQYF
TRBJ1-5,TRBV6-5,CASSSVRGRQPQHF
TRBJ1-2,TRBV30,CAWSQRQGGKGYTF
TRBJ2-7,TRBV7-9,CASSPQGSPHKYF